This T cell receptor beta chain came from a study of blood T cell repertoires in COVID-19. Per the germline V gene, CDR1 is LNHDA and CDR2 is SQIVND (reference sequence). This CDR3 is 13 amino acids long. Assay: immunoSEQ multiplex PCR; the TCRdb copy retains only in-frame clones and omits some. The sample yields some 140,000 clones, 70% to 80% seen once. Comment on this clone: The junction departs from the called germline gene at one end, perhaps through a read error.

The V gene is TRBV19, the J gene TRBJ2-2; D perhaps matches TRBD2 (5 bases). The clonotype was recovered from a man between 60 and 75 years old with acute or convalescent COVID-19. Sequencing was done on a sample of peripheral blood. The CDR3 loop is CASSTTKAGKLFF. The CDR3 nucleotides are TGTGCCAGTAGTACCACCAAGGCCGGGAAGCTGTTTTTT.